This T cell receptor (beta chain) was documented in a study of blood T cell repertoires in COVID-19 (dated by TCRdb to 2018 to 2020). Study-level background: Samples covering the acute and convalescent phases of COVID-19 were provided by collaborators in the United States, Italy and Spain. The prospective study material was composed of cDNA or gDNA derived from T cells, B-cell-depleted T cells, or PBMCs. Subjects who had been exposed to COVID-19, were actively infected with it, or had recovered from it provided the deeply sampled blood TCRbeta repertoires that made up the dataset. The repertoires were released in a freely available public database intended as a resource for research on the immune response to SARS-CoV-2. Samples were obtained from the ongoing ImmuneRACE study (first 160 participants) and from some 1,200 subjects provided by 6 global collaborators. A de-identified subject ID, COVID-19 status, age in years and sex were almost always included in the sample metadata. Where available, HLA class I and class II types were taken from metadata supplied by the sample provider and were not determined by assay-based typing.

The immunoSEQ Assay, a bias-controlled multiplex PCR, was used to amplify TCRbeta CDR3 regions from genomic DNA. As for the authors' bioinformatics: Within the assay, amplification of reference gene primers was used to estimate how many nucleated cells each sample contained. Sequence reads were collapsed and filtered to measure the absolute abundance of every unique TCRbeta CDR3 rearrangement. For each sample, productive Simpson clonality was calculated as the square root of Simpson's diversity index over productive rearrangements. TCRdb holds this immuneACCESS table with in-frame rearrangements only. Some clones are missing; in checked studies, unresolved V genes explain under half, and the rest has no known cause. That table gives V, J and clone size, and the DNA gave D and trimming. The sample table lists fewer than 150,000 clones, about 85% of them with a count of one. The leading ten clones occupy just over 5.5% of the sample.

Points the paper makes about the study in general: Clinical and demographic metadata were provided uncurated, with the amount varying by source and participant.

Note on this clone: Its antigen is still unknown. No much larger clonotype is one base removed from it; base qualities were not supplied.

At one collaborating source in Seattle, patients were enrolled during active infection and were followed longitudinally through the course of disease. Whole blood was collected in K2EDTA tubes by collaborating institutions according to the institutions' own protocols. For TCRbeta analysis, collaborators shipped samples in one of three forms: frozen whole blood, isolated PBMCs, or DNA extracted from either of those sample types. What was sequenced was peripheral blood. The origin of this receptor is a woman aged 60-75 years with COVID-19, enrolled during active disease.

The CDR3 protein sequence reads: CASSLEDTFSGNTIYF. The DNA sequence reads TGTGCCAGCAGCTTGGAAGACACCTTCTCTGGAAACACCATATATTTT. The V and J genes are TRBV5-8 and TRBJ1-3, with the D gene not confidently named. The CDR1 and CDR2 encoded by the germline V gene are SGHTS and YDEGEE. V is reduced by 0 bases and J by 0 bases, leaving a spacing of 10 bases between them. The CDR3 sequence holds 16 residues, the cysteine and phenylalanine included. Only the CDR3 region is kept as DNA, spanning 48 bases read in frame from base 1.